This T cell receptor (beta chain) appears in the sequencing data of a study of T cells in Graves' hyperthyroidism and ophthalmopathy. What was amplified from RNA transcripts were TCR beta CDR3 regions. A set of HTBI primers served as the primers for a first-round RT-PCR of the TCR CDR3. In TCRdb, the multiplex PCR reads were re-called with MiXCR into one record per CDR3 protein. The sample shows about half a million distinct CDR3 sequences, less than 20% of them seen only once. The germline V gene encodes CDR1 LNHDA and CDR2 SQIVND (reference sequence). The V end lost 9 bases, the J end lost 3 bases, and 27 bases lay between the germline ends. CDR3 length equals 18 residues.

This TCR was sampled from a middle-aged man with Graves' ophthalmopathy. The V and J genes are TRBV19 and TRBJ1-5; D possibly corresponds to TRBD1 (6 bases). Specimen: blood. CDR3 nucleotides: TGTGCCAGGATGGGTTCTTCCGGTGGCTGGACAGACAATCAGCCCCAGCATTTT. Encoded protein: CARMGSSGGWTDNQPQHF.